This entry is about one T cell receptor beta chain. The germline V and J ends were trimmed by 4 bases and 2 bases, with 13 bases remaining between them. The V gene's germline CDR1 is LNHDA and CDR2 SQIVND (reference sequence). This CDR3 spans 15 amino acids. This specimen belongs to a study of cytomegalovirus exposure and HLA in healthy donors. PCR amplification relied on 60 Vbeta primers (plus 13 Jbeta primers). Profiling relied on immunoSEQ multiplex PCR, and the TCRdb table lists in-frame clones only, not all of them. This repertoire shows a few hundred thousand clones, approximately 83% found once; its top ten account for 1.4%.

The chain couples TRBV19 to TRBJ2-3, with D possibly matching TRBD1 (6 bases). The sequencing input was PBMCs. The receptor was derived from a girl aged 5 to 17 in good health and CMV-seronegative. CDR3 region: CASSKLRTVTDTQYF. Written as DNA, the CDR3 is TGTGCCAGTAGTAAACTCCGGACAGTCACAGATACGCAGTATTTT.